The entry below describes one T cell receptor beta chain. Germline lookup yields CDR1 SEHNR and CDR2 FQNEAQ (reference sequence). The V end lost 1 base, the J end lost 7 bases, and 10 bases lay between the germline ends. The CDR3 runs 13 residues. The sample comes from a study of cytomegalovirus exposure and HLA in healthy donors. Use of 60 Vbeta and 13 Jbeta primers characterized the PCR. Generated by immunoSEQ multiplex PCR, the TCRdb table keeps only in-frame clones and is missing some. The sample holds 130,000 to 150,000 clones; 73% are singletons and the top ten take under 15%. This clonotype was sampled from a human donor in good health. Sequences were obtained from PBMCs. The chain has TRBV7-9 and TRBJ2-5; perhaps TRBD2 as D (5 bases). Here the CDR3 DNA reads TGTGCCAGCAGCTTAGAGGGAGTCGGGACCCAGTACTTC. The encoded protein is CASSLEGVGTQYF.